This T cell receptor (beta chain) was retrieved from a study of shared clonotypes between healthy human individuals. V shed 6 bases and J shed 0 bases, with 15 bases lying between them. Germline V CDR1 and CDR2: SQVTM, ANQGSEA. The CDR3 totals 15 residues. Sequencing was performed with immunoSEQ multiplex PCR; in TCRdb, only in-frame clones are kept and a portion is missing. The table shows fewer than 1.4 million clones, with about four fifths occurring only once. The sample was memory CD4+ T cells from PBMCs. This sample's subset: CD45RA-negative fraction. The clonotype comes from a young man in good health. Some clones in this sample may be carry-over from other donors' samples. This sequence joins TRBV29-1 and TRBJ2-1; possible D gene TRBD2, 5 bases. CDR3 DNA: TGCAGCGTAAACGGCGGGTCCAGCTCCTACAATGAGCAGTTCTTC. Encoded protein: CSVNGGSSSYNEQFF.